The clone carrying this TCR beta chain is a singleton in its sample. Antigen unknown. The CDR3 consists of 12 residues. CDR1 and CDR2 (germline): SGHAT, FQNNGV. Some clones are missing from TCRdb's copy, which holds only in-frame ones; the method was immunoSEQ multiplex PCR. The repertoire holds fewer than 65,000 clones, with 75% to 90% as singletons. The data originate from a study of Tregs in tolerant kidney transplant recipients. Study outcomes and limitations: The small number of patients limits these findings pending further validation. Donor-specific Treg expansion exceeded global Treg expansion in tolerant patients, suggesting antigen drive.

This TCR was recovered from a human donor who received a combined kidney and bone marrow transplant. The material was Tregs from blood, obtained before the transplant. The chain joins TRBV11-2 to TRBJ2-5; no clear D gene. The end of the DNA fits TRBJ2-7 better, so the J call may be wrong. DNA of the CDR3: TGTGCCAGCAGCTTAGTCCCGTACGAGCAGTACTTC. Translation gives CASSLVPYEQYF.